A selection of T cell receptor beta chains follows, all from one sample in a study of T cell repertoires in aging, cancer and after chemotherapy. MiXCR was run by TCRdb on the multiplex PCR reads, yielding one entry per CDR3 protein. The table includes about 1,500 distinct CDR3 sequences, roughly 22% detected once. The specimen was blood. These receptors all come from a human donor with a solid tumor. The conserved cysteine and the conserved F or W are not part of the CDR3 here. Clone sizes are given selectively: once, few, many, or a class where the clone is expanded.

>-|TRBV11-3
ASSVHREPQH
>large|TRBV29-1
SVLTDLNYGYT
>medium-sized|TRBV7-2
ASSYSLGGGGVGTDTQY
>medium-sized|TRBV18
ASTIRQGALSGNTIY
>large|TRBV7-2
ASSLAGLPSYEQY
>-|TRBV4-2
ASSQDGRGGSTEAF
>large|TRBV30
AWTQDRVGEAF
>large|TRBV11-3
ASSPGWAATNEKLF
>medium-sized|TRBV5-1
ASSFGGSNQPQH
>large|TRBV6-1
ASSGLNTEAF
>-|TRBV28
ASSCSPLH
>-|TRBV29-1
SVHRDANTGELF
>medium-sized|TRBV19
ASSIFSGTDVYYEQY
>few|TRBV4-2
ASSQNGGAGYEQY
>medium-sized|TRBV5-5
ASSSRAGQGSISEQY